Included here is one T cell receptor (beta chain) sequence, with context. These data originate in a study of blood T cell repertoires in COVID-19. As for the study in general: Donors in the United States, Italy and Spain gave samples during acute or convalescent COVID-19. In each case, the material was cDNA or gDNA derived from T cells, B-cell-depleted T cells, or PBMCs.

Assay used: immunoSEQ multiplex PCR; TCRdb lists only in-frame clones, some missing. Among approximately 400,000 clones listed, approximately 88% were seen once. Looked up from germline, CDR1 is SGHAT and CDR2 is FQDESV (reference sequence). This CDR3 contains 14 residues. V was shortened by 5 bases and J by 3 bases, with 13 bases between the two germline ends. This clonotype originated in a woman between 45 and 60 years old with COVID-19, enrolled during active disease. The V call is TRBV11-1, the J call TRBJ1-1; D remains ambiguous. Sequencing used peripheral blood. The CDR3: CASSKRLWDTEAFF. DNA for the CDR3: TGTGCCAGCAGCAAACGACTGTGGGACACTGAAGCTTTCTTT.